This T cell receptor beta chain was recorded in a study of blood T cells in healthy people across ages. Germline loops: CDR1 LNHNV, CDR2 YYDKDF (reference sequence). With 3 bases clipped from V and 5 bases from J, the junction kept 6 bases outside the gene matches. This CDR3 is built from 15 residues. The use of a sample-barcoded 5' primer and a J-beta primer mix characterized a second PCR of about 7 to 12 cycles. In TCRdb, the 5' RACE reads were re-called with MiXCR into one record per CDR3 protein. The data hold over 1,500,000 distinct CDR3 sequences, with less than 50% observed a single time. V usage is TRBV15 and J usage is TRBJ2-3; 9 nucleotides agree with TRBD2. The sample taken for sequencing was blood. The origin of this receptor is a woman aged 40-49 years in good health. As DNA, the CDR3 is TGTGCCACCAGCAGGCCAGAGCGGGGGGAAGATACGCAGTATTTT. Translation gives CATSRPERGEDTQYF.